This T cell receptor beta chain stems from a study of T cells expressing NK-cell markers (TCRdb year 2020). Study-wide context: Three sorted T-cell subsets (CD3+CD56+NKG2C+, CD3+CD56+NKG2C- and CD3+CD56-NKG2C+) from seven to nine donors had their TCR beta-chain repertoires profiled. Of the eight sequenced donors, seven were found to be HCMV-seropositive and one was found to be HCMV-seronegative. Randomly selected healthy volunteers, three men and five women, were used as the eight sequenced donors. Illumina HiSeq 2000/2500, MiSeq or NextSeq was used to sequence libraries as 2 x 150 bp reads. General study outcomes and caveats: In over five donors, the dominant CD3+CD56+NKG2C+ clonotypes were found to rank among the top 10 CD8+ clonotypes and to make up about 1.0-7.5% of CD8+ T cells. Those dominant clonotypes were again the most abundant among CD3+CD56-NKG2C+ cells in a few donors, at roughly 25-65%. Whether the expanded NKG2C-expressing T cell clones were specific for HCMV antigens was left unclear.

HCMV-specific IgG was detected in serum with a commercial ELISA kit to determine HCMV serostatus. Peripheral blood mononuclear cells were isolated from blood by Ficoll density gradient centrifugation. Looking up the germline V gene yields CDR1 MNHEY and CDR2 SVGAGI. There are 17 amino acids in the CDR3, from cysteine to phenylalanine inclusive. No DNA was logged. Sequenced on an Illumina HiSeq 2000. The TCR beta cDNA libraries were made using 5'RACE template switching, a step that added both a universal primer site and unique molecular identifiers. cDNA synthesis was primed from the TCR beta constant segment and was followed by two successive PCR amplification steps. The source study handled its data this way. MIGEC was used to demultiplex reads and group reads by UMI, and MiTCR was used to assemble and quantify clonotypes. Only TCR cDNA sequences supported by at least two reads were kept to exclude erroneous sequences. The tcR package was used for downstream repertoire analysis, with clonotypes matched between fractions based on CDR3 nucleotide sequence plus V segment. VDJmatch was used to annotate antigen specificity against VDJdb, with one amino acid substitution in CDR3 permitted. TCRdb reprocessed the reads, so every CDR3 protein sequence counts as one entry and DNA is not shown. The V and J calls and clone size are TCRdb's, not the authors'. The sample has about 260,000 distinct CDR3 sequences on record. The ten largest clonotypes hold about 0.4% of the sample.

Concerning this clonotype: Its antigen is not yet known.

Material for sequencing was blood T cells: a sorted CD56 or NKG2C T cell subset, CD4+ or CD8+ T cells, or bulk PBMC T cells (not recorded which). This chain joins TRBV6-5 to TRBJ2-3; checking the TCRdb D call of TRBD2 is not possible without DNA. The source of this sequence is a man aged 18 to 35 in good health. Donor details come from another sample of the same person, matched by shared clones. The CDR3 is CASSFYGEGVGTDTQYF.